Listed here are 4 T cell receptor beta chains from one sample, sequenced in a study of shared T cell receptors in the human thymus. Sequencing used immunoSEQ multiplex PCR; TCRdb keeps in-frame clones, though not all of them. The sample lists 700,000 or so clones, 75% to 90% occurring once. These data are also associated with another study on human thymus T cells.

The sequenced material came from thymocytes. The receptor source for this set is a girl under three years old with a congenital heart defect.

This clone has a handful of counts. V gene TRBV14 combines with J gene TRBJ2-1; 8 bases align to TRBD1. V shed 4 bases and J 4 bases; nucleotides not matched to a gene: 6. Germline V gene lookup returns CDR1 SGHDN and CDR2 FVKESK. This CDR3 region has 15 residues. The CDR3 DNA reads as TGTGCCAGCAGCCGGTCACAGGGGGGATACAATGAGCAGTTCTTC. Its translation: CASSRSQGGYNEQFF.

Of note for this clone: Sequence at one end of the junction differs from germline and may be a read error. The J gene is TRBJ2-5, the V gene TRBV20-1; maybe TRBD2 (5 bases). The CDR3 sequence is 11 residues long. CDR1 is DFQATT, CDR2 SNEGSKA, per germline (reference sequence). The CDR3 DNA sequence: TGCAGTGCTAGACAAAACGGGAACCGAAACTTC. It codes for CSARQNGNRNF.

Details on this clone: The sample carries other DNA sequences with the same CDR3. This rearrangement joins TRBV28 to TRBJ1-5; D gene uncertain. The V end was cut by 8 bases, the J end by 4 bases, with 9 bases between. CDR1 is MDHEN and CDR2 is SYDVKM in the germline V gene. This CDR3 has 12 residues. The CDR3 spells CASSSVNQPQHF. For the CDR3, the DNA is TGTGCCAGCTCCAGTGTTAATCAGCCCCAGCATTTT.

CDR3 sequence reads: CASKVQGEGTQPQHF. CDR3 sequence (DNA): TGTGCCAGCAAAGTACAGGGAGAGGGCACTCAGCCCCAGCATTTT. The chain is built from TRBV27 and TRBJ1-5; D might be TRBD1 (6 bases). Trimming pared 7 bases from V and 6 bases from J, leaving 19 bases between. The CDR3 covers 15 residues. The germline V gene encodes CDR1 MNHEY and CDR2 SMNVEV (reference sequence).